Shown below are 22 T cell receptor beta chains from a single sample sequenced in a study of cytomegalovirus exposure and HLA in healthy donors. It was with 60 Vbeta and 13 Jbeta primers that the PCR ran. Using immunoSEQ multiplex PCR, the repertoire was profiled, and TCRdb retains in-frame clones only, with some absent. The sample has 110,000 to 150,000 clones; 75% to 80% are singletons. Material: PBMCs. The origin of the receptors is a woman in her twenties or thirties in good health and CMV-seronegative.

This clone was counted only a few times. This chain links TRBV14 with TRBJ2-7; 7 positions match TRBD1. After removal of 4 bases from V and 5 bases from J, the junction contained 11 bases not matched to a gene. Germline V gene data show CDR1 as SGHDN and CDR2 as FVKESK. There are 15 residues in the CDR3. This CDR3 is CASSPSAGGMNEQYF. As DNA, the CDR3 is TGTGCCAGCAGCCCCAGTGCAGGGGGAATGAACGAGCAGTACTTC.

The chain is built from TRBV7-3 and TRBJ2-7; TRBD1 might be the D (6 bases). The CDR3 length is 15 residues. The germline CDR1 and CDR2 sequences are SGHTA and FQGTGA. V dropped 1 base and J dropped 0 bases, with 10 bases sitting between them. The CDR3 nucleotides are TGTGCCAGCAGCTTAATGGGGGCGAACTCCTACGAGCAGTACTTC. It encodes CASSLMGANSYEQYF.

The rearrangement joins TRBV27 to TRBJ2-1, with a possible D match to TRBD2 (6 bases). The V gene lost 4 bases and the J gene lost 4 bases, with 11 bases spanning the gap. The germline V gene has CDR1 MNHEY and CDR2 SMNVEV (reference sequence). CDR3 length: 14 residues. This chain's CDR3 is CASSWGGVYNEQFF. CDR3 DNA: TGTGCCAGCAGTTGGGGCGGGGTTTACAATGAGCAGTTCTTC.

This clone has a single count. The J gene is TRBJ2-3, the V gene TRBV5-1, with D perhaps TRBD2 (6 bases). CDR1 SGHRS and CDR2 YFSETQ come from the germline V gene. Between the trimmed V and J ends, which lost 2 bases and 4 bases, there was a span of 14 bases. The CDR3 spans 15 residues. CDR3 sequence reads: CASSFWTTGADTQYF. CDR3 DNA sequence: TGCGCCAGCAGCTTTTGGACTACTGGGGCAGATACGCAGTATTTT.

The gene calls are TRBV6-6 and TRBJ2-7; tentative D call: TRBD1 (5 bases). Germline values: CDR1 MNHNY, CDR2 SVGAGI (reference sequence). The CDR3 has 12 residues. Trimming left V 5 bases short and J 5 bases short, with 10 bases between. The chain's CDR3 is CASSDRRDEQYF. CDR3 nucleotides: TGTGCCAGCAGTGACAGAAGGGACGAGCAGTACTTC.

V is TRBV18 and J is TRBJ1-1; 9 bases align to TRBD1. The V and J ends lost 4 bases and 3 bases, in that order; junction bases with no gene match: 12. In germline, CDR1 is KGHSH, CDR2 LQKENI. The CDR3 loop spans 17 amino acids. The CDR3 loop is CASSLLRTGEIDTEAFF. CDR3 coding DNA: TGTGCCAGCTCACTCCTTCGGACAGGGGAAATTGACACTGAAGCTTTCTTT.

J is TRBJ1-1 and V is TRBV5-8; D is uncertain. Germline V gene sequence: CDR1 SGHTS, CDR2 YDEGEE. The CDR3 spans 15 residues. The germline V and J ends were trimmed by 1 base and 0 bases, with 10 bases remaining between them. The CDR3 DNA reads as TGTGCCAGCAGCTTGTTAGCGGTGATGAACACTGAAGCTTTCTTT. This sequence encodes CASSLLAVMNTEAFF.

Note on this clone: Other nucleotide sequences in the sample specify the same CDR3. J is TRBJ1-1 and V is TRBV6-5, with TRBD1 matching over 10 bases. V gave up 3 bases and J gave up 4 bases; unmatched junction bases: 5. The CDR3 extends over 15 amino acids. Germline CDR1 MNHEY, CDR2 SVGAGI. The CDR3 protein is CASSYSDRGSTEAFF. CDR3 nucleotides: TGTGCCAGCAGTTATTCGGACAGGGGGAGCACTGAAGCTTTCTTT.

The genes are TRBV5-5 and TRBJ1-4; D is unclear. V was trimmed by 4 bases and J by 0 bases, leaving 16 bases between them. Germline lookup yields CDR1 SGHKS and CDR2 YYEKEE (reference sequence). This CDR3 comprises 17 residues. The CDR3 DNA follows: TGTGCCAGCAGCGTAGGATCCGACATTGCAACTAATGAAAAACTGTTTTTT. Its translation is CASSVGSDIATNEKLFF.

CDR3 in amino acids: CASSSIRGASTDTQYF. The CDR3 DNA is TGCGCCAGCAGCTCCATCAGGGGCGCGAGCACAGATACGCAGTATTTT. The J gene is TRBJ2-3, the V gene TRBV5-1; tentative D call: TRBD1 (6 bases). Looked up from germline, CDR1 is SGHRS and CDR2 is YFSETQ. Trimming pared 3 bases from V and 0 bases from J, leaving 14 bases between. The CDR3 contains 16 residues.

CDR3 loop: CASSYGGSGELFF. The CDR3 nucleotides are TGTGCCAGCAGTTATGGGGGCTCCGGGGAGCTGTTTTTT. The V call is TRBV28, the J call TRBJ2-2, with D possibly matching TRBD1 (6 bases). The V gene lost 4 bases and the J gene lost 6 bases, with 9 bases spanning the gap. The germline V gene has CDR1 MDHEN and CDR2 SYDVKM. This CDR3 comprises 13 residues.

The chain employs TRBV5-1 and TRBJ2-2; D is possibly TRBD2 (6 bases). The CDR3 has 16 amino acids. Germline V gene data show CDR1 as SGHRS and CDR2 as YFSETQ. With 4 bases removed from V and 3 bases from J, the gap between germline ends came to 16 bases. CDR3 bases: TGCGCCAGCAGCCGAACGGGAGCGAGCTACACCGGGGAGCTGTTTTTT. Its translation: CASSRTGASYTGELFF.

This clone was detected only once. The chain has TRBV11-2 and TRBJ2-2; perhaps TRBD2 as D (6 bases). Germline CDR1 reads SGHAT; CDR2 reads FQNNGV. The CDR3 length is 17 residues. Deletions cut 7 bases from V and 0 bases from J, with 18 bases between. This chain's CDR3 is CASISGGARPNTGELFF. In nucleotides, the CDR3 is TGTGCCAGCATCTCCGGCGGGGCGAGACCGAACACCGGGGAGCTGTTTTTT.

The rearrangement uses TRBV5-1 and TRBJ2-1; TRBD2 aligns across 14 bases. The length of the CDR3 is 18 residues. CDR1 and CDR2 (germline): SGHRS, YFSETQ. With V trimmed by 4 bases and J by 0 bases, 6 bases remained unmatched. CDR3 DNA: TGCGCCAGCAGCCCCAGGACTAGCGGGGGGAGCTCCTACAATGAGCAGTTCTTC. Its translation is CASSPRTSGGSSYNEQFF.

The chain employs TRBV7-6 and TRBJ2-7, with TRBD2 matching over 8 bases. Germline V CDR1 and CDR2: SGHVS, FNYEAQ. Trimming removed 5 bases from V and 2 bases from J; junction bases left unmatched: 8. This CDR3 is built from 15 residues. CDR3 region: CASSLSGGGTYEQYF. The DNA of the CDR3 is TGTGCCAGCAGCCTTTCGGGGGGGGGAACCTACGAGCAGTACTTC.

The chain links TRBV7-8 to TRBJ1-5; D is unresolved. V was shortened by 5 bases and J by 6 bases, with 20 bases between the two germline ends. The germline gives CDR1 SGHVS, CDR2 FQNEAQ. The CDR3 extends over 16 amino acids. The CDR3 nucleotides read TGTGCCAGCAGCCGGGATAAGGGAACGTTATTTCAGCCCCAGCATTTT. Protein product: CASSRDKGTLFQPQHF.

As concerns this clone: Germline and junction disagree at one end, which may indicate a read error. The chain combines TRBV7-3 with TRBJ1-2; 7 bases match TRBD1. The CDR3 is made up of 16 amino acids. Germline CDR1 and CDR2: SGHTA and FQGTGA. CDR3: CASSLTGQKPNYGYTF. For the CDR3, the DNA is TGTGCCAGCAGCCTAACGGGACAGAAACCCAACTATGGCTACACCTTC.

V usage is TRBV6-5 and J usage is TRBJ2-1; D may be TRBD1 (5 bases). Looked up from germline, CDR1 is MNHEY and CDR2 is SVGAGI. This CDR3 has 15 amino acids. V lost 0 bases and J lost 5, with 11 bases in between. CDR3 residues: CASSYSGVVNNEQFF. CDR3 DNA sequence: TGTGCCAGCAGTTACTCAGGGGTTGTTAACAATGAGCAGTTCTTC.

The CDR3 reads CASSFSGGPGETQYF. For the CDR3, the DNA is TGTGCCAGCAGTTTTAGCGGGGGGCCGGGGGAGACCCAGTACTTC. The rearrangement joins TRBV6-6 to TRBJ2-5; 10 bases map to TRBD2. This CDR3 has 15 residues. Germline trimming cut 4 bases from V and 5 bases from J; bases unmatched to any gene: 7. From germline, CDR1 is MNHNY and CDR2 SVGAGI (reference sequence).

The J gene is TRBJ2-2, the V gene TRBV5-1, with TRBD1 as a possible D gene (5 bases). CDR1 and CDR2 (germline): SGHRS, YFSETQ. V lost 4 bases and J lost 4, with 17 bases in between. The CDR3 runs 16 residues. The CDR3 protein is CASSQETAPVTGELFF. CDR3 in DNA: TGCGCCAGCAGCCAGGAGACAGCTCCTGTCACCGGGGAGCTGTTTTTT.

This rearrangement joins TRBV7-9 to TRBJ2-2, with 9 bases matching TRBD1. This CDR3 is 17 amino acids long. Germline-derived CDR1 and CDR2 are SEHNR and FQNEAQ (reference sequence). The J segment lost 6 bases and the V segment lost 5 bases, leaving 13 bases of the junction unmatched. CDR3 nucleotides: TGTGCCAGCAGCAGCCGGGACAGGGAAGTTGTACCCGGGGAGCTGTTTTTT. Protein sequence: CASSSRDREVVPGELFF.

The chain has TRBV5-8 and TRBJ2-7; D may be TRBD1 (6 bases). V was clipped by 4 bases and J by 0 bases, with 14 bases between them. Germline V gene data show CDR1 as SGHTS and CDR2 as YDEGEE. This CDR3 has 15 amino acids. The CDR3 sequence is CASSRRQASSYEQYF. CDR3 DNA sequence: TGTGCCAGCAGCCGAAGACAGGCGAGCTCCTACGAGCAGTACTTC.